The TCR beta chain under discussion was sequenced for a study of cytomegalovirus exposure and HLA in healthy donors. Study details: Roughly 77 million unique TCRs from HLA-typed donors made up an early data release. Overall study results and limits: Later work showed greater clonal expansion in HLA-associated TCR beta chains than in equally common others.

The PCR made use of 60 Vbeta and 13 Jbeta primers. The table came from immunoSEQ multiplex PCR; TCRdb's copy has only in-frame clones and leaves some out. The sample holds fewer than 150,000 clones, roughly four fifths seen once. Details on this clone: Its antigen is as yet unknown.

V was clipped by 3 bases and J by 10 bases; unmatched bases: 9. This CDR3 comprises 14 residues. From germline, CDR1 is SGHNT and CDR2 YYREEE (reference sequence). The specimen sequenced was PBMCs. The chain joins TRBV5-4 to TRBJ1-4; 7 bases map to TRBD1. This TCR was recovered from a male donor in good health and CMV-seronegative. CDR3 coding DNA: TGTGCCAGCAGCTCCAGGGAAGGGGACAGAAAACTGTTTTTT. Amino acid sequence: CASSSREGDRKLFF.